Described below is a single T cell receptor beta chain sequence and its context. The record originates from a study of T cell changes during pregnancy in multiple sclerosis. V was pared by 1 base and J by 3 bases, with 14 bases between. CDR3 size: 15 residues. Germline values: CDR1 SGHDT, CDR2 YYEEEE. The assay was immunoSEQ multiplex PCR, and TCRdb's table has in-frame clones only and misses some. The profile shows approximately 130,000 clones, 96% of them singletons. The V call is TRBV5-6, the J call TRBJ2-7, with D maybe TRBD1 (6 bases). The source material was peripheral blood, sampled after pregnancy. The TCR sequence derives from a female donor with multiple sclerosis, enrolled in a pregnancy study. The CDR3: CASSLLTGYSYEQYF. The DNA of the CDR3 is TGTGCCAGCAGCTTGCTCACAGGGTATAGCTACGAGCAGTACTTC.